A selection of T cell receptor beta chains follows, all from one sample in a study of early T cells in non-severe SARS-CoV-2 infection. One entry per CDR3 protein, called by TCRdb with MiXCR from the 5' RACE reads. The top ten clones hold 3.5% to 4.5% of a sample with approximately 69,000 distinct CDR3 sequences, 12% of them seen once. The sample taken for sequencing was whole blood. These receptors were obtained from an adult who was a healthcare worker with PCR-confirmed SARS-CoV-2 infection or an uninfected control (not recorded which). Both conserved end residues are part of each CDR3. Each record gives: D gene, J gene, V gene, clone size, CDR3 protein, CDR3 DNA. The D gene is left open where the match is weak. Expanded clones get a size class; other rows say once, few or many, or leave the size out.

-,TRBJ2-7,TRBV28,many,CASTDTGRDF,TGTGCCAGCACTGATACAGGCCGAGACTTC
-,TRBJ2-5,TRBV5-1,many,CASSLAGPVQETQYF,TGCGCCAGCAGCTTGGCCGGACCGGTCCAAGAGACCCAGTACTTC
-,TRBJ2-7,TRBV5-4,many,CASSLYRVGSYEQYF,TGTGCCAGCAGCCTGTACAGGGTCGGCTCCTACGAGCAGTACTTC
-,TRBJ2-5,TRBV12-3/TRBV12-4,many,CASSFNRGQGETQYF,TGTGCCAGCAGTTTCAACCGGGGCCAGGGGGAGACCCAGTACTTC
TRBD1,TRBJ2-7,TRBV20-1,few,CSARGARTGGSYEQYF,TGCAGTGCTAGAGGGGCTAGGACAGGGGGTTCCTACGAGCAGTACTTC
TRBD2,TRBJ2-7,TRBV5-4,few,CASSFQTSGNPYEQYF,TGTGCCAGCAGCTTTCAGACTAGCGGGAACCCCTACGAGCAGTACTTC
-,TRBJ2-1,TRBV14,few,CASRVETPRDNEQFF,TGTGCCAGCAGGGTCGAAACCCCGAGAGACAATGAGCAGTTCTTC
-,TRBJ2-7,TRBV28,few,CASSLVSHSYEQYF,TGTGCCAGCAGTTTAGTTAGCCACTCCTACGAGCAGTACTTC
-,TRBJ2-3,TRBV14,-,CASSQTDQTVMSTDTQYF,TGTGCCAGCAGCCAAACGGACCAAACAGTGATGAGCACAGATACGCAGTATTTT
-,TRBJ1-5,TRBV2,many,CASGDRPQPGGHF,TGTGCCAGCGGAGACAGACCTCAGCCCGGGGGGCATTTT
TRBD2,TRBJ2-1,TRBV5-1,many,CASSPGLAGAIYNEQFF,TGCGCCAGCAGCCCCGGACTAGCGGGAGCTATCTACAATGAGCAGTTCTTC
-,TRBJ2-3,TRBV18,few,CASATRGENTDTQYF,TGTGCCAGCGCCACTAGAGGCGAGAACACAGATACGCAGTATTTT
-,TRBJ1-4,TRBV11-2,-,CASSRRSRDGEKLFF,TGTGCCAGCAGTCGTCGCTCCAGGGATGGGGAAAAACTGTTTTTT
-,TRBJ2-4,TRBV29-1,many,CSVPAKNIQYF,TGCAGCGTCCCCGCCAAAAACATTCAGTACTTC
-,TRBJ1-5,TRBV12-3/TRBV12-4,many,CASSREGQLHQPQHF,TGTGCCAGCAGCCGGGAAGGACAGCTTCATCAGCCCCAGCATTTT
-,TRBJ2-5,TRBV7-9,-,CASSLQQGPQETQYF,TGTGCCAGCAGCTTACAACAGGGCCCCCAAGAGACCCAGTACTTC
-,TRBJ2-1,TRBV12-3/TRBV12-4,many,CASSLPQSYNEQFF,TGTGCCAGCAGTTTACCTCAAAGTTACAATGAGCAGTTCTTC
TRBD1,TRBJ1-2,TRBV29-1,few,CSVDDRDGYTF,TGCAGCGTCGATGACAGGGATGGCTACACCTTC
TRBD1,TRBJ2-7,TRBV6-5,-,CASSYGDRLYEQYF,TGTGCCAGCAGTTATGGGGACAGACTCTACGAGCAGTACTTC
TRBD1,TRBJ2-5,TRBV28,few,CASSPRDRVIQETQYF,TGTGCCAGCAGTCCCCGGGACAGGGTAATCCAAGAGACCCAGTACTTC
-,TRBJ1-3,TRBV18,many,CASSPPAGGSGNTIYF,TGTGCCAGCTCACCTCCGGCGGGAGGCTCTGGAAACACCATATATTTT
TRBD1,TRBJ1-2,TRBV12-3/TRBV12-4,few,CASSYRDRNGYTF,TGTGCCAGCAGTTACCGGGACAGAAATGGCTACACCTTC
TRBD1,TRBJ1-1,TRBV12-3/TRBV12-4,many,CASSRRQGNTEAFF,TGTGCCAGCAGTCGACGACAGGGGAACACTGAAGCTTTCTTT
TRBD1,TRBJ2-3,TRBV5-1,-,CASTRQGPSTDTQYF,TGCGCCAGCACCCGACAGGGCCCTAGCACAGATACGCAGTATTTT
-,TRBJ1-6,TRBV6-2/TRBV6-3,-,CASSPADSSYNSPLHF,TGTGCCAGCAGTCCAGCGGACAGCTCCTATAATTCACCCCTCCACTTT
-,TRBJ2-7,TRBV15,many,CATSRTRGTFREQYF,TGTGCCACCAGCAGGACTAGGGGGACTTTCAGGGAGCAGTACTTC
-,TRBJ2-7,TRBV18,few,CASSPSRDEQYF,TGTGCCAGCTCACCTAGTAGGGACGAGCAGTACTTC
TRBD2,TRBJ2-1,TRBV11-2,many,CASSLSRSGRASYNEQFF,TGTGCCAGCAGCTTGAGCCGGAGCGGGAGGGCCTCCTACAATGAGCAGTTCTTC
TRBD1,TRBJ2-1,TRBV7-2,many,CASSSSRDRGRNEQFF,TGTGCCAGCAGCTCGTCCCGGGACAGGGGGCGTAATGAGCAGTTCTTC
-,TRBJ2-3,TRBV2,-,CASSERTDTQYF,TGTGCCAGCAGTGAAAGGACAGATACGCAGTATTTT
TRBD1,TRBJ1-2,TRBV7-2,-,CASSPRGKVNYGYTF,TGTGCCAGCAGCCCCAGGGGGAAAGTAAACTATGGCTACACCTTC
TRBD2,TRBJ2-5,TRBV12-3/TRBV12-4,few,CASSLAGVIGETQYF,TGTGCCAGCAGTCTAGCGGGAGTTATAGGGGAGACCCAGTACTTC
TRBD2,TRBJ2-5,TRBV29-1,few,CSVPGLADLRTQYF,TGCAGCGTGCCGGGACTAGCGGACCTCAGGACCCAGTACTTC
TRBD1,TRBJ1-1,TRBV28,few,CASSRTGTEAFF,TGTGCCAGCAGTCGGACAGGGACTGAAGCTTTCTTT
TRBD2,TRBJ2-1,TRBV10-3,few,CAIRASGGDNEQFF,TGTGCCATCAGGGCTAGCGGGGGGGACAATGAGCAGTTCTTC
-,TRBJ2-1,TRBV28,-,CASSGATSYNEQFF,TGTGCCAGCAGTGGTGCCACCTCCTACAATGAGCAGTTCTTC
-,TRBJ1-5,TRBV28,many,CASSLSKGPNQPQHF,TGTGCCAGCAGTTTATCTAAGGGGCCCAATCAGCCCCAGCATTTT
TRBD2,TRBJ2-3,TRBV2,few,CATPGTSGTDTQYF,TGTGCCACCCCCGGGACTAGCGGCACAGATACGCAGTATTTT
TRBD2,TRBJ2-7,TRBV10-3,-,CAINPGGPVHEQYF,TGTGCCATCAACCCGGGAGGGCCGGTCCACGAGCAGTACTTC
-,TRBJ1-2,TRBV2,-,CASRENGYYGYTF,TGTGCCAGCAGAGAAAATGGGTACTATGGCTACACCTTC